A single sample is the source of the 16 T cell receptor beta chains below, sequenced in a study of blood T cell repertoires in COVID-19. Sequencing was performed with immunoSEQ multiplex PCR; in TCRdb, only in-frame clones are kept and a portion is missing. Of 470,000 or so clones listed, around nine tenths are singletons. Sequenced material: peripheral blood. The receptors here all came from a woman aged 25-40 years with acute or convalescent COVID-19.

V and J are TRBV19 and TRBJ1-5; 7 bases are a match to TRBD1. With V trimmed by 7 bases and J by 6 bases, 12 bases remained unmatched. The CDR3 runs to 15 residues. Germline V gene data show CDR1 as LNHDA and CDR2 as SQIVND (reference sequence). The CDR3 loop reads CASNPTGVYGQPQHF. The DNA of the CDR3 is TGTGCCAGTAATCCCACAGGGGTTTATGGTCAGCCCCAGCATTTT.

The rearrangement links TRBV24-1 to TRBJ1-6; no clear D. Germline CDR1 reads KGHDR; CDR2 reads SFDVKD. The CDR3 is made up of 13 amino acids. The V gene lost 9 bases and the J gene lost 9 bases, with 14 bases spanning the gap. For the CDR3, the DNA is TGTGCCACCCGAAGGGTGGGGAGTTCACCCCTCCACTTT. Protein: CATRRVGSSPLHF.

With regard to this clone: A much larger clone differs by one base, so this may be a read error. The V call is TRBV27, the J call TRBJ1-1; D possibly corresponds to TRBD1 (5 bases). The length of the CDR3 is 13 residues. The V gene lost 4 bases and the J gene lost 1 base, with 7 bases spanning the gap. In germline, CDR1 is MNHEY, CDR2 SMNVEV (reference sequence). CDR3 nucleotides: TGTGCCAGCAGTTACGGGGGGAACACTGAAGCTTTCTTT. Its protein product is CASSYGGNTEAFF.

The chain joins TRBV6-2 or TRBV6-3 to TRBJ2-3, with D possibly TRBD1 on 6 matching bases. This CDR3 comprises 15 residues. Germline V lookup: CDR1 MNHEY, CDR2 SVGEGT. V was shortened by 2 bases and J by 7 bases, with 16 bases between the two germline ends. The CDR3 nucleotides read TGTGCCAGCAGTTACGACGGACAGAACTATAATACGCAGTATTTT. Its translation: CASSYDGQNYNTQYF.

The DNA for the CDR3 is TGTGCCAGCAGCTTAGAGCTGGGAGGGAGCAATCAGCCCCAGCATTTT. This sequence encodes CASSLELGGSNQPQHF. This chain uses TRBV7-6 with TRBJ1-5, with D uncertain. V was pared by 1 base and J by 1 base, with 11 bases between. The CDR3 sequence is 16 residues long. Germline CDR1 SGHVS, CDR2 FNYEAQ.

The chain employs TRBV21-1 and TRBJ1-5; the D segment call TRBD1 is taken from the table without a DNA check. TRBV21-1 represents a pseudogene. This CDR3 is 19 amino acids long. The CDR3 nucleotides read TGTGCCAGCAGCAAAGTGGGGAGAATTACAGGGGGCCTCAATCAGCCCCAGCATTTT. This gives the protein CASSKVGRITGGLNQPQHF.

J is TRBJ2-7 and V is TRBV7-9, with TRBD2 matching over 9 bases. Germline CDR1 is SEHNR and CDR2 is FQNEAQ (reference sequence). The CDR3 length is 19 residues. J gave up 0 bases and V 5 bases, and 17 bases lay outside the gene matches. CDR3 bases: TGTGCCAGCAGCCCCGGGGGGGTAGCGGGAGTTGTTAGCTCCTACGAGCAGTACTTC. Its protein is CASSPGGVAGVVSSYEQYF.

The V gene is TRBV19, the J gene TRBJ2-1, with a tentative D call TRBD2 (6 bases). V gave up 3 bases and J gave up 4 bases, with 13 bases separating them. Germline V CDR1 and CDR2: LNHDA, SQIVND (reference sequence). This CDR3 contains 15 residues. CDR3 amino acids: CASSISGDLYNEQFF. CDR3 bases: TGTGCCAGTAGTATTTCGGGGGACCTATACAATGAGCAGTTCTTC.

This clone was seen more than once but under ten times. This rearrangement joins TRBV10-3 to TRBJ2-3; 9 nucleotides agree with TRBD2. Germline lookup yields CDR1 ENHRY and CDR2 SYGVKD. This CDR3 contains 15 residues. Trimming at V came to 4 bases and at J to 6 bases, leaving 8 bases not matched to a gene. CDR3 sequence: CAISVGSGGRDTQYF. The CDR3 DNA sequence: TGTGCCATCAGTGTAGGTAGCGGGGGAAGGGATACGCAGTATTTT.

The chain joins TRBV28 to TRBJ2-1; 9 bases are shared with TRBD2. The germline V gene has CDR1 MDHEN and CDR2 SYDVKM. The V and J ends lost 6 bases and 6 bases, in that order; junction bases with no gene match: 3. The CDR3 length is 13 residues. CDR3 bases: TGTGCCAGCAGCCCGGGACTAGCCAATGAGCAGTTCTTC. This sequence encodes CASSPGLANEQFF.

The chain combines TRBV7-6 with TRBJ2-1, with TRBD2 identical over 7 bases. Germline V CDR1 and CDR2: SGHVS, FNYEAQ. The CDR3 has 15 amino acids. After removal of 3 bases from V and 2 bases from J, the junction contained 4 bases not matched to a gene. CDR3 loop: CASSFLGTTYNEQFF. The CDR3 DNA reads as TGTGCCAGCAGCTTCCTCGGGACTACCTACAATGAGCAGTTCTTC.

The rearrangement links TRBV30 to TRBJ2-1; TRBD1 is a possible D gene (6 bases). This CDR3 region has 12 residues. Per germline, CDR1 GTSNPN and CDR2 SVGIG (reference sequence). Trimming removed 4 bases at V and 6 bases at J, with 10 bases between. The DNA for the CDR3 is TGTGCCTGGAACTACAGGGTCAATGAGCAGTTCTTC. It is translated as CAWNYRVNEQFF.

The sample holds a few counts of this clone. V is TRBV5-1 and J is TRBJ2-7; 8 bases are shared with TRBD1. This CDR3 has 15 amino acids. Trimming at V came to 5 bases and at J to 3 bases, leaving 10 bases not matched to a gene. CDR1 and CDR2 (germline): SGHRS, YFSETQ. The CDR3 loop is CASRRDQGASYEQYF. In DNA, the CDR3 is TGCGCCAGCAGGAGAGACCAGGGGGCGAGCTACGAGCAGTACTTC.

The chain is built from TRBV28 and TRBJ2-1; possible D gene TRBD1, 5 bases. Germline values: CDR1 MDHEN, CDR2 SYDVKM. This CDR3 is 14 amino acids long. Deletions cut 7 bases from V and 2 bases from J, with 12 bases between. CDR3 sequence: CASKKDRAYNEQFF. In DNA form, the CDR3 reads TGTGCCAGCAAGAAAGACAGAGCCTACAATGAGCAGTTCTTC.

This chain joins TRBV9 and TRBJ1-1, with D possibly matching TRBD1 (6 bases). Between the trimmed V and J ends, which lost 5 bases and 5 bases, there was a span of 10 bases. CDR1 and CDR2 (germline): SGDLS, YYNGEE. The CDR3 loop spans 12 amino acids. CDR3 bases: TGTGCCAGCAGTGTGCAGGGGACTGAAGCTTTCTTT. This gives the protein CASSVQGTEAFF.

The V and J genes are TRBV19 and TRBJ1-2; TRBD1 is a possible D gene (6 bases). The V gene lost 3 bases and the J gene lost 5 bases, with 13 bases spanning the gap. There are 14 residues in the CDR3. The germline gives CDR1 LNHDA, CDR2 SQIVND (reference sequence). The CDR3 DNA reads as TGTGCCAGTAGTATGAAGGGGGAGAGGTATGGCTACACCTTC. Translated: CASSMKGERYGYTF. The entire variable domain, with the rest obtained from reference TRBV19 and TRBJ1-2, is as follows: DGGITQSPKYLFRKEGQNVTLSCEQNLNHDAMYWYRQDPGQGLRLIYYSQIVNDFQKGDIAEGYSVSREKKESFPLTVTSAQKNPTAFYLCASSMKGERYGYTFGSGTRLTVV.